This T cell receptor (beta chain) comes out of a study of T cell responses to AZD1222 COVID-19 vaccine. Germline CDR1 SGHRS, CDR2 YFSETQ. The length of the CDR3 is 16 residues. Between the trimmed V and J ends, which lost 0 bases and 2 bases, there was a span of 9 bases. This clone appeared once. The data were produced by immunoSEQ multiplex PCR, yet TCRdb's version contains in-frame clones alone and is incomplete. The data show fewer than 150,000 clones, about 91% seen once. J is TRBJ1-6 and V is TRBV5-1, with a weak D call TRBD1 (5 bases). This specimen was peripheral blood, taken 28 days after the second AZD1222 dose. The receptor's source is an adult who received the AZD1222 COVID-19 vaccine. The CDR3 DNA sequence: TGCGCCAGCAGCTTGGGGGGCGAAACCTATAATTCACCCCTCCACTTT. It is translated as CASSLGGETYNSPLHF.